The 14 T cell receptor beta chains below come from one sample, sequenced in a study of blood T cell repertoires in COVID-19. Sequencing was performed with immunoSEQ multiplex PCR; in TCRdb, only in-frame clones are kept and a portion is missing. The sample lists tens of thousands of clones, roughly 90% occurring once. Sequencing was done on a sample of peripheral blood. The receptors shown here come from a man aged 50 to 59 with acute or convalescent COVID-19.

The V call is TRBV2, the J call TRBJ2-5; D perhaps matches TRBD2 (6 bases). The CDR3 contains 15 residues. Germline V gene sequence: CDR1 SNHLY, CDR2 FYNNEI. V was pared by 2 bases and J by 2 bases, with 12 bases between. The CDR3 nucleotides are TGTGCCAGCAGTGAAAATAGCGGATCGCAAGAGACCCAGTACTTC. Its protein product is CASSENSGSQETQYF.

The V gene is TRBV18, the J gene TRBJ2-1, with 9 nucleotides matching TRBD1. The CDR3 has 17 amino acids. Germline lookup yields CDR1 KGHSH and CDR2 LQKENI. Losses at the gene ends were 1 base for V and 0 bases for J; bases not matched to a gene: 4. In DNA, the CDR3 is TGTGCCAGCTCACCACGTGACAGGGGGAGCTCCTACAATGAGCAGTTCTTC. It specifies CASSPRDRGSSYNEQFF.

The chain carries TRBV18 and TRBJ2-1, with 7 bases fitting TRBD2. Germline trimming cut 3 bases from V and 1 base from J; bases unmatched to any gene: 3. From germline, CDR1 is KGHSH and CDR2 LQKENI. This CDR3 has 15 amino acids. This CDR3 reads CASSPLAESYNEQFF. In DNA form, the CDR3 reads TGTGCCAGCTCACCCCTAGCGGAGTCCTACAATGAGCAGTTCTTC. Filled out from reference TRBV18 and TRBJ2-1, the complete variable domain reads NAGVMQNPRHLVRRRGQEARLRCSPMKGHSHVYWYRQLPEEGLKFMVYLQKENIIDESGMPKERFSAEFPKEGPSILRIQQVVRGDSAAYFCASSPLAESYNEQFFGPGTRLTVL.

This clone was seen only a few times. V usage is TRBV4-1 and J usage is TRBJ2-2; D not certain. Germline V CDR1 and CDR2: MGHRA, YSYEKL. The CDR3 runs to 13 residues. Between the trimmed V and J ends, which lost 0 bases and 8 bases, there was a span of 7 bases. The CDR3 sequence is CASSQDPRGELFF. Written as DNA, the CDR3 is TGCGCCAGCAGCCAAGATCCGCGAGGGGAGCTGTTTTTT.

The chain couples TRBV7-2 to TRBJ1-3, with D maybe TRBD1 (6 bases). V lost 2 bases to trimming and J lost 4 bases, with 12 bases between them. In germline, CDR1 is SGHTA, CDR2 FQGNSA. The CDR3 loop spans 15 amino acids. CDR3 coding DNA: TGTGCCAGCAGCTTAAACAGGGTTGTGGGAAACACCATATATTTT. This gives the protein CASSLNRVVGNTIYF.

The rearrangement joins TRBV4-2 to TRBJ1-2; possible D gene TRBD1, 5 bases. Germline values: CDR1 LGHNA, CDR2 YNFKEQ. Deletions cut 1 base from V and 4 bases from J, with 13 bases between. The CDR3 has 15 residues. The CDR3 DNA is TGTGCCAGCAGCCAAGTTGCAGGGCCCAGCTATGGCTACACCTTC. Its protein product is CASSQVAGPSYGYTF.

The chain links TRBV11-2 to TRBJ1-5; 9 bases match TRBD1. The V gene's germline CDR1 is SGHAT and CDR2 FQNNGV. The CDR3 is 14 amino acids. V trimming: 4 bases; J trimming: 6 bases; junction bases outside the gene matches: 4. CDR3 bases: TGTGCCAGCAGCTCACAGGGGGCCGGTCAGCCCCAGCATTTT. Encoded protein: CASSSQGAGQPQHF.

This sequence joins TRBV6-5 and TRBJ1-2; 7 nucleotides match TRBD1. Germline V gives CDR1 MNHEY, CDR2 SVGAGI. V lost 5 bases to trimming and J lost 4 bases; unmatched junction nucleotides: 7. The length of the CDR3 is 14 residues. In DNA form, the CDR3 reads TGTGCCAGCAGTCCGACAGGGAAGGGCTATGGCTACACCTTC. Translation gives CASSPTGKGYGYTF.

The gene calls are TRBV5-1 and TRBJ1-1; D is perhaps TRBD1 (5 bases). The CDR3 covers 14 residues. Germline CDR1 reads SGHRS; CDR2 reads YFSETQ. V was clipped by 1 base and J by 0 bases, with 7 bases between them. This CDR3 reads CASSLLGVNTEAFF. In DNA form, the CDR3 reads TGCGCCAGCAGCTTGCTAGGGGTGAACACTGAAGCTTTCTTT.

CDR3 amino acids: CASSSETGYYGYTF. In DNA form, the CDR3 reads TGTGCCAGCAGTTCGGAAACAGGGTACTATGGCTACACCTTC. The gene calls are TRBV6-2 or TRBV6-3 and TRBJ1-2, with TRBD1 as a possible D gene (6 bases). The germline CDR1 and CDR2 sequences are MNHEY and SVGEGT. The CDR3 sequence is 14 residues long. The V gene lost 4 bases and the J gene lost 3 bases, with 12 bases spanning the gap.

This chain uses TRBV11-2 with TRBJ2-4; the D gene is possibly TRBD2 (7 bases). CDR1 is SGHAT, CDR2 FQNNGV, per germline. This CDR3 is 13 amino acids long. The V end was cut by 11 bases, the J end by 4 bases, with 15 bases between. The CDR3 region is CASTGGGKNIQYF. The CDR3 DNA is TGTGCCTCAACGGGGGGCGGGAAAAACATTCAGTACTTC.

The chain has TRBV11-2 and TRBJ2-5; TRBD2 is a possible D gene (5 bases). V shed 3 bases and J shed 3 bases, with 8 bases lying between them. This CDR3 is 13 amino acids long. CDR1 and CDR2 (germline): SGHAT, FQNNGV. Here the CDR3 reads CASSFAGEETQYF. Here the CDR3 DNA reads TGTGCCAGCAGCTTTGCGGGCGAAGAGACCCAGTACTTC.

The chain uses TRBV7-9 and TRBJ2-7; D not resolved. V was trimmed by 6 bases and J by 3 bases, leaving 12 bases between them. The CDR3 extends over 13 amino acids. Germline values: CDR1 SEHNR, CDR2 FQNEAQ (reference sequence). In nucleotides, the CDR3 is TGTGCCAGCAGTAGCAGTGGCAGCTACGAGCAGTACTTC. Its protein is CASSSSGSYEQYF. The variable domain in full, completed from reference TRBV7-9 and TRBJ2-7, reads DTGVSQNPRHKITKRGQNVTFRCDPISEHNRLYWYRQTLGQGPEFLTYFQNEAQLEKSRLLSDRFSAERPKGSFSTLEIQRTEQGDSAMYLCASSSSGSYEQYFGPGTRLTVT.

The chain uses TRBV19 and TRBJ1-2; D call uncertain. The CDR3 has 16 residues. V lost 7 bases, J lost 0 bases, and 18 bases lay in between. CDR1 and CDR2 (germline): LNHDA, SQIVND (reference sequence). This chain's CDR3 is CASTSQVVAANYGYTF. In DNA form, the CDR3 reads TGTGCCAGTACCTCCCAAGTCGTGGCGGCTAACTATGGCTACACCTTC.